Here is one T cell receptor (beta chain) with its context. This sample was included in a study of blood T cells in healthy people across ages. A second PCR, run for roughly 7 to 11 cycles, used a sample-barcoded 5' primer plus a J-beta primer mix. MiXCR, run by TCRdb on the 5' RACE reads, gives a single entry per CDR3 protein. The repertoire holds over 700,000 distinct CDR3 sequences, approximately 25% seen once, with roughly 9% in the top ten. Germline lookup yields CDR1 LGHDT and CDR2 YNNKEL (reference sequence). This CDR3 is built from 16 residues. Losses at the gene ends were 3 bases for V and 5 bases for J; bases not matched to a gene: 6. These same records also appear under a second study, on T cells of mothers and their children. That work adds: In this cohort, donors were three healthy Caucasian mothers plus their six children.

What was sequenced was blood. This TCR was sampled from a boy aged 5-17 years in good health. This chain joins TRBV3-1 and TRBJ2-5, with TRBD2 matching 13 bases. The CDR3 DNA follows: TGTGCCAGCAGCCAGAGGACTAGCGGGAGTAGGGAGACCCAGTACTTC. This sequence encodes CASSQRTSGSRETQYF.